The sequence of this T cell receptor beta chain was determined in a study of memory CD4+ T cells and cytomegalovirus serostatus. At the level of the study: This sample comes from healthy Belgian adults, 9 CMV seropositive, roughly 22 seronegative.

The sort gate was single viable CD3+CD4+CD8-CD45RO+ cells for memory CD4+ T cells. Data came from immunoSEQ multiplex PCR; TCRdb stores just in-frame clones and leaves some out. Of over 25,000 clones in the sample, 70% to 80% were seen once. Looked up from germline, CDR1 is KGHSH and CDR2 is LQKENI. With 1 base clipped from V and 3 bases from J, the junction kept 11 bases outside the gene matches. The CDR3 sequence is 18 residues long. The clonotype comes from an adult in good health and CMV-seronegative. The V gene is TRBV18, the J gene TRBJ1-1; 10 bases are a match to TRBD1. Sequencing was carried out using memory CD4+ T cells from blood. The CDR3 sequence is CASSPLPGQGIRDTEAFF. CDR3 nucleotide sequence: TGTGCCAGCTCACCACTTCCGGGACAGGGGATTCGGGACACTGAAGCTTTCTTT.